These T cell receptor beta chains were read from a single sample in a study of T cells in Graves' hyperthyroidism and ophthalmopathy. TCRdb re-called the multiplex PCR reads through MiXCR, storing one row per CDR3 protein. Counted here are around 440,000 distinct CDR3 sequences, approximately 14% occurring once; the ten biggest clones make up roughly 13%. Material: blood. The source of these receptors is a woman between 18 and 30 years old with Graves' hyperthyroidism. Each CDR3 is given with its conserved first and last residue. The D gene is left open where the match is weak. Only some rows state a clone size, as once, few, many or a class for expanded clones.

>many|TRBD2|TRBV3-1|TRBJ2-3
TGTGCCAGCAGCCAGTACGGGACTAGCGGGAGTCGAACAGATACGCAGTATTTT
CASSQYGTSGSRTDTQYF
>.|.|TRBV7-2|TRBJ2-1
TGTGCCAGCAGCGCAGCAAGGGACTACAATGAGCAGTTCTTC
CASSAARDYNEQFF
>many|TRBD1|TRBV12-3/TRBV12-4|TRBJ2-7
TGTGCCAGCAGGACAGGCAGGGGGCGAAAACCTTACGAGCAGTACTTC
CASRTGRGRKPYEQYF
>many|TRBD2|TRBV5-8|TRBJ2-1
TGTGCCAGCAGCTCCGAGCGGGAGGCCGGGTACAATGAGCAGTTCTTC
CASSSEREAGYNEQFF
>few|.|TRBV4-1|TRBJ2-3
TGCGCCAGCAGCCAAGGGGTAGGGGGCGGGAAAGATACGCAGTATTTT
CASSQGVGGGKDTQYF
>.|.|TRBV2|TRBJ2-1
TGTGCCAGCAGTGGTCTCCCCCTTCGCTCCTACAATGAGCAGTTCTTC
CASSGLPLRSYNEQFF
>.|TRBD2|TRBV7-6|TRBJ2-2
TGTGCCAGCAGCTTAGTCCTAGCGGGAGGTCGCACCGGGGAGCTGTTTTTT
CASSLVLAGGRTGELFF
>many|.|TRBV5-1|TRBJ2-1
TGCGCCAGCAGCCCTGGGGCCGAGGTGAATGAGCAGTTCTTC
CASSPGAEVNEQFF
>many|TRBD2|TRBV2|TRBJ2-1
TGTGCCAGTCAGAGGACTAGCGGGATGGTGAATGAGCAGTTCTTC
CASQRTSGMVNEQFF
>many|TRBD2|TRBV28|TRBJ2-1
TGTGCCAGCAGGGGGAGACTAGCGGGGTACAATGAGCAGTTCTTC
CASRGRLAGYNEQFF
>many|.|TRBV11-2|TRBJ2-2
TGTGCCAGCAGCTTAGTCCTCACCGGGGAGCTGTTTTTT
CASSLVLTGELFF
>many|TRBD1|TRBV3-1|TRBJ1-1
TGTGCCAGCATCCTTGGGGGACAGGGAATGAACACTGAAGCTTTCTTT
CASILGGQGMNTEAFF
>.|.|TRBV25-1|TRBJ2-7
TGTGCCAGCAGTAGGGGGGTAGTGGCTGGCGAGCAGTACTTC
CASSRGVVAGEQYF
>few|TRBD1|TRBV28|TRBJ2-7
TGTGCCAGCAGTTTATGGGGACAGGACAGCTCCTACGAGCAGTACTTC
CASSLWGQDSSYEQYF
>.|TRBD1|TRBV4-3|TRBJ2-1
TGCGCCAGCAGCCCTAGACAGGGAAGTGACAATGAGCAGTTCTTC
CASSPRQGSDNEQFF
>medium-sized|TRBD2|TRBV20-1|TRBJ2-3
TGCAGTGCTAGAGATGTCGCGGGAGCACACACAGATACGCAGTATTTT
CSARDVAGAHTDTQYF
>.|.|TRBV7-6|TRBJ1-6
TGTGCCAGCAGCTTCGGACTCAACGATTCACCCCTCCACTTT
CASSFGLNDSPLHF